The clone carrying this T cell receptor (beta chain) rates as large. Its antigen is currently unknown. No patient escaped relapse after autologous stem cell transplantation, and brentuximab vedotin exposure varied. From thawed PBMCs, CD8+ T cells were isolated by magnetic negative selection. This CDR3 spans 15 amino acids. The ends were cut back, 4 bases at V and 2 bases at J, with 15 bases in the middle. Per germline, CDR1 MGHRA and CDR2 YSYEKL. Generated by immunoSEQ multiplex PCR, the TCRdb table keeps only in-frame clones and is missing some. The sample records approximately 4,500 clones, 70% to 80% being singletons. The sample originates from a study of PD-1 blockade in classical Hodgkin lymphoma. Points from the study as a whole: Relative to healthy donors, newly diagnosed patients reportedly had lower baseline TCR diversity, which was reported as lower still in relapsed/refractory patients.

Source: CD8+ T cells from blood, taken at baseline. This TCR was sampled from a human donor with classical Hodgkin lymphoma. The J gene is TRBJ2-7, the V gene TRBV4-1; D remains unclear. CDR3 in amino acids: CASSPLGNSPYEQYF. The DNA for the CDR3 is TGCGCCAGCAGCCCCCTGGGAAACAGTCCCTACGAGCAGTACTTC.